This is a list of T cell receptor beta chains from one sample in a study of glioma-infiltrating T cells after dendritic cell vaccination. The data were produced by immunoSEQ multiplex PCR, yet TCRdb's version contains in-frame clones alone and is incomplete. The sample consists of under 75,000 clones, 70% to 90% of them appearing once. The source material was blood, sampled after dendritic cell vaccination. All receptors come from a human donor with glioblastoma. Both conserved end residues are part of each CDR3. A D gene is named only where the DNA matches it firmly. Rows may omit the clone size; those that give it use once, few, many or a size class.

CDR3 DNA,CDR3 protein,clone size,D gene,V gene,J gene
TGTGCCAGCAGTGAGGGCAGGGCGGCAGATACGCAGTATTTT,CASSEGRAADTQYF,.,.,TRBV6-4,TRBJ2-3
TGTGCCAGCGGTAAGACAGGGATGAGTGAGCAGTTCTTC,CASGKTGMSEQFF,.,TRBD1,TRBV28,TRBJ2-1
TGCGCCAGCAGCCGGACGGGAGGGAGCAATCAGCCCCAGCATTTT,CASSRTGGSNQPQHF,.,.,TRBV4-3,TRBJ1-5
TGTGCCAGCAGCGGGGACAGGGAAATAAACACCATATATTTT,CASSGDREINTIYF,.,TRBD1,TRBV7-6,TRBJ1-3
TGCGCCAGCAGCCAAGATGAGGGGGCGGGCAGGAATCAGCCCCAGCATTTT,CASSQDEGAGRNQPQHF,.,TRBD1,TRBV4-1,TRBJ1-5
TGTGCCAGCAGCATTAATAGCAATCAGCCCCAGCATTTT,CASSINSNQPQHF,.,.,TRBV7-6,TRBJ1-5
TGTGCCAGTACCCGTCAGAGGGGGCGAGAAAAACTGTTTTTT,CASTRQRGREKLFF,few,TRBD1,TRBV19,TRBJ1-4
TGTGCCAGCAGCTTAGAGGGCGGGGAGGGGCGCTCGAAGACCCAGTACTTC,CASSLEGGEGRSKTQYF,once,TRBD2,TRBV7-9,TRBJ2-5
TGTGCCAGCAGTTCTCTGGACAAGCCCTACGAGCAGTACTTC,CASSSLDKPYEQYF,.,.,TRBV27,TRBJ2-7
TGCGCCAGCAGCCCCGGGAAGATCAATGAGCAGTTCTTC,CASSPGKINEQFF,.,.,TRBV5-1,TRBJ2-1
TGTGCCAGCAGTCGCCGACAGGGGACGATTTCACCCCTCCACTTT,CASSRRQGTISPLHF,once,TRBD1,TRBV6-5,TRBJ1-6
TGTGCCAGCAGTTCTACGACAGGGCAGGACACCGGGGAGCTGTTTTTT,CASSSTTGQDTGELFF,once,TRBD1,TRBV2,TRBJ2-2
TGTGCCAGCAGACCGGGACAGGGGGTGACCGGGGAGCTGTTTTTT,CASRPGQGVTGELFF,once,TRBD1,TRBV28,TRBJ2-2
TGTGCCAGCAGCCAAGATATCAGGGCCAAGGAGACCCAGTACTTC,CASSQDIRAKETQYF,.,.,TRBV14,TRBJ2-5
TGTGCCAGCCGGGCAGGGGAAAATCAGCCCCAGCATTTT,CASRAGENQPQHF,.,.,TRBV2,TRBJ1-5
TGTGCCAGCAGCCAAGATCACGGGGCGCGGGATAAACTTTACAATGAGCAGTTCTTC,CASSQDHGARDKLYNEQFF,.,.,TRBV14,TRBJ2-1
TGTGCCAGCAGCGTTCAGGGGACCAAAGAGACCCAGTACTTC,CASSVQGTKETQYF,.,.,TRBV9,TRBJ2-5
TGTGCCAGCAGTGAGAGCTCTGGAAACACCATATATTTT,CASSESSGNTIYF,.,.,TRBV2,TRBJ1-3
TGTGCCAGCAGTGAACCCCCTAGGGAGGGTGGGACAGATACGCAGTATTTT,CASSEPPREGGTDTQYF,.,TRBD2,TRBV2,TRBJ2-3
TGTGCCAGCAGCTTAACCGGGACAAAGAACACCGGGGAGCTGTTTTTT,CASSLTGTKNTGELFF,.,.,TRBV7-8,TRBJ2-2
TGTGCCAGCAGTGAAATGCCCCCAGGGACCCAGTACTTC,CASSEMPPGTQYF,.,.,TRBV2,TRBJ2-5
TGCGCCAGCAGCCCTGAACCAAACAGACAGGGAGAGAGAACTGAAGCTTTCTTT,CASSPEPNRQGERTEAFF,.,TRBD1,TRBV5-1,TRBJ1-1
TGCGCCAGCAGCCCGGCACAGGCGAAGGTAACCTATGGCTACACCTTC,CASSPAQAKVTYGYTF,.,.,TRBV4-1,TRBJ1-2
TGTGCCATCGGTCGAGCTGAGGGGGCGGGCCAGCCCCAGCATTTT,CAIGRAEGAGQPQHF,.,TRBD1,TRBV10-3,TRBJ1-5
TGCGCCAGCAGCCTTCCCTCACGACTAGCGGTCACAGATACGCAGTATTTT,CASSLPSRLAVTDTQYF,.,TRBD2,TRBV5-1,TRBJ2-3
TGCGCCAGCAGCCAAGCGACAGGGGGATACAATGAGCAGTTCTTC,CASSQATGGYNEQFF,few,TRBD1,TRBV4-3,TRBJ2-1
TGTGCCAGCAGCCTCAACAGAGGGTCCCTCTACTTC,CASSLNRGSLYF,.,.,TRBV7-9,TRBJ2-7
TGCGCCAGCAGCCAAGATGGAGGGGCTCTCTACGAGCAGTACTTC,CASSQDGGALYEQYF,.,.,TRBV4-1,TRBJ2-7
TGTGCCAGCAGCCCGGGCGGGGGGCCGGGGGAGCAGTACTTC,CASSPGGGPGEQYF,.,TRBD2,TRBV9,TRBJ2-7
TGCGCCAGCAGCCTTAACCCGGGACATGATAATTCACCCCTCCACTTT,CASSLNPGHDNSPLHF,.,.,TRBV4-1,TRBJ1-6
TGTGCCAGTAGTATCTTGGGGGGGAGTCAAAAAACGTACTTC,CASSILGGSQKTYF,.,TRBD2,TRBV19,TRBJ2-4
TGTGCCAGCAGTCTACAGGAGATGAACACTGAAGCTTTCTTT,CASSLQEMNTEAFF,.,.,TRBV6-1,TRBJ1-1
TGCGCCAGCAGCCAAGAAAGCAATTCCCCCCTCCACTTT,CASSQESNSPLHF,.,.,TRBV4-1,TRBJ1-6
TGTGCCAGCAGCTTGTATCGGGGGGGTTCGAACACCGGGGAGCTGTTTTTT,CASSLYRGGSNTGELFF,.,TRBD2,TRBV5-6,TRBJ2-2
TGCGCCAGCACTCAGAACTCTGGGGCCAACGTCCTGACTTTC,CASTQNSGANVLTF,.,.,TRBV10-2,TRBJ2-6
TGTGCCAGCAGCTTAGTATGGCGGGGAAGAACCACAACTAATGAAAAACTGTTTTTT,CASSLVWRGRTTTNEKLFF,.,.,TRBV11-2,TRBJ1-4
TGTGCCAGGAGAGAGCCGACGGGGGAGGCCCAGTACTTC,CARREPTGEAQYF,.,.,TRBV2,TRBJ2-5
TGTGCCAGCAGCTCAAGGGACAGGGGGAAGAACACTGAAGCTTTCTTT,CASSSRDRGKNTEAFF,.,TRBD1,TRBV11-3,TRBJ1-1
TGTGCCAGCAGTTTTTGGAGGGGCACTGAGCAGTTCTTC,CASSFWRGTEQFF,few,.,TRBV27,TRBJ2-1
TGTGCCAGCAGTCTTGGACAGGGGGGCTATGGCTACACCTTC,CASSLGQGGYGYTF,.,TRBD1,TRBV27,TRBJ1-2
TGCGCCAGCAGCCAAAAAATGACAGGGATTTACGAGCAGTACTTC,CASSQKMTGIYEQYF,.,TRBD1,TRBV5-1,TRBJ2-7
TGTGCCAGCAGCTTAGACGGGAACCAAGAGACCCAGTACTTC,CASSLDGNQETQYF,.,.,TRBV7-2,TRBJ2-5
TGTGCCAGCAGCGGACAGGGGGCAGGCTATGGCTACACCTTC,CASSGQGAGYGYTF,.,TRBD1,TRBV2,TRBJ1-2
TGCGCCAGCAGCCGCGACAGGGGAAGCTATAATTCACCCCTCCACTTT,CASSRDRGSYNSPLHF,few,TRBD1,TRBV4-3,TRBJ1-6
TGTGCCAGCAGGGCGACAGGGACTTACGAGCAGTACTTC,CASRATGTYEQYF,.,.,TRBV6-5,TRBJ2-7
TGCGCCAGCAGTCGGACAGGGCCCGGGGATGAAAAACTGTTTTTT,CASSRTGPGDEKLFF,.,TRBD1,TRBV5-1,TRBJ1-4
TGTGCCAGCAGCCGACTAGCTGGAGATACGCAGTATTTT,CASSRLAGDTQYF,.,TRBD2,TRBV6-5,TRBJ2-3
TGTGCCAGCAGTGGCTCTGGGGGCTATGAGCAGTTCTTC,CASSGSGGYEQFF,.,.,TRBV6-4,TRBJ2-1
TGTGCCAGCAGCATTCGGGGTTCGTATGGCTACACCTTC,CASSIRGSYGYTF,.,.,TRBV27,TRBJ1-2
TGCGCCAGCAGCCAACAATTCAGGGGCGGGAACACTGAAGCTTTCTTT,CASSQQFRGGNTEAFF,.,.,TRBV4-3,TRBJ1-1
TGTGCCAGCAGAGGTAACACAGAGTTGAACACTGAAGCTTTCTTT,CASRGNTELNTEAFF,.,.,TRBV2,TRBJ1-1
TGCGCCAGCAGCCAAGCCCCCGGGGGGGCGCGGACTGAAGCTTTCTTT,CASSQAPGGARTEAFF,.,.,TRBV4-1,TRBJ1-1
TGTGCCAGCAGCTTCCCTAGCGGGGGGGCCTACACCGGGGAGCTGTTTTTT,CASSFPSGGAYTGELFF,few,TRBD2,TRBV11-3,TRBJ2-2
TGTGCCAGCAGCTTGACCGGGACAGAGAATGGCTACACCTTC,CASSLTGTENGYTF,.,TRBD1,TRBV5-5,TRBJ1-2
TGTGCCTGGCGCTTGGGGGGGGACACTGAAGCTTTCTTT,CAWRLGGDTEAFF,.,.,TRBV30,TRBJ1-1
TGTGCCAGTAGCACAAGCGGGACAGGTAGGCCCTACGAGCAGTACTTC,CASSTSGTGRPYEQYF,.,.,TRBV19,TRBJ2-7
TGTGCCAGCAGCGAAAATGGGCGCCAAATGAACACTGAAGCTTTCTTT,CASSENGRQMNTEAFF,.,.,TRBV5-4,TRBJ1-1
TGTGCCAGCTCGACTAGGAGAACTAGCGGGGGGACCGGGGAGCTGTTTTTT,CASSTRRTSGGTGELFF,.,TRBD2,TRBV18,TRBJ2-2
TGTGCCTGGACGCGGGGCAATCAGCCCCAGCATTTT,CAWTRGNQPQHF,few,.,TRBV30,TRBJ1-5